The entry below gives a single T cell receptor beta chain sequence along with its context. Its antigen is as yet unknown. Time point specified: week 47, end of study. It was 300 ug of mutant IDH1 20-mer peptide that made up each vaccine dose, given with topical imiquimod. This sample was taken from a study of a mutant IDH1 vaccine in newly diagnosed glioma. Study-wide context: Patients got their first vaccination 4-6 weeks after radiotherapy alone, or with temozolomide cycles. Treated patients, 62.5% male and about 38% female, averaged roughly 40 years of age. Patients got radiotherapy, temozolomide, or both beforehand, and most got both. Study results and limitations: Seemingly, top peripheral T cell clonotype changes bore no relation to pseudoprogression.

CDR3 size: 13 residues. V was pared by 1 base and J by 9 bases, with 9 bases between. The germline CDR1 and CDR2 sequences are LGHNA and YSLEER. Some clones are missing from TCRdb's copy, which holds only in-frame ones; the method was immunoSEQ multiplex PCR. The table shows tens of thousands of clones, with around 75% occurring only once. The sequence was collected from a man in his fifties or sixties with glioma. The gene calls are TRBV4-3 and TRBJ2-2, with D maybe TRBD2 (5 bases). Sequencing used PBMCs, obtained from a glioma patient whose treatment included an IDH1 peptide vaccine. CDR3 nucleotide sequence: TGCGCCAGCAGCCAAGCGGGGTGGCGGGAGCTGTTTTTT. Amino acid sequence: CASSQAGWRELFF.